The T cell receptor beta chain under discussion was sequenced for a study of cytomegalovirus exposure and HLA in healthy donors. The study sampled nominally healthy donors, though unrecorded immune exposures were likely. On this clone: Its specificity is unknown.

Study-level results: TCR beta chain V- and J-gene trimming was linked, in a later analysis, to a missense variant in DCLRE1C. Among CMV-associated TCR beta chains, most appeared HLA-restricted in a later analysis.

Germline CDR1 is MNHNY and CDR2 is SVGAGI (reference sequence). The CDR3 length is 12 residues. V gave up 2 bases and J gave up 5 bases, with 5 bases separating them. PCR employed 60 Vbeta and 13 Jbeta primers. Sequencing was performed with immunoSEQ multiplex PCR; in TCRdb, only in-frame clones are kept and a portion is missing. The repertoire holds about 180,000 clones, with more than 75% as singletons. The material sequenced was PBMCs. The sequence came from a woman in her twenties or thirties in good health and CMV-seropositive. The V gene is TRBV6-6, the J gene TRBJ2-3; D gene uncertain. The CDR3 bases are TGTGCCAGCAGTTACGCCGGAGATACGCAGTATTTT. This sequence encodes CASSYAGDTQYF.